The next 13 T cell receptor beta chains were all read from a single sample in a study of blood T cell repertoires in COVID-19. Using immunoSEQ multiplex PCR, the repertoire was profiled, and TCRdb retains in-frame clones only, with some absent. The sample carries some 180,000 clones, about four fifths recorded once. Sequencing used peripheral blood. The receptors derive from a woman aged 80 or over with acute or convalescent COVID-19.

A word on this clone: A much more abundant neighbour one base away suggests this may be a read error. Additional DNA sequences in this sample encode the identical CDR3. This rearrangement joins TRBV7-2 to TRBJ1-2; 7 nucleotides agree with TRBD1. Per germline, CDR1 SGHTA and CDR2 FQGNSA. The CDR3 runs to 13 residues. The V segment lost 5 bases and the J segment 4 bases; nucleotides outside the gene matches: 4. DNA of the CDR3: TGTGCCAGCAGCACCGACAGGGCCTATGGCTACACCTTC. Its protein product is CASSTDRAYGYTF.

The J gene is TRBJ1-1, the V gene TRBV30, with 8 bases lining up with TRBD1. Germline V gives CDR1 GTSNPN, CDR2 SVGIG (reference sequence). The CDR3 spans 15 residues. V gave up 3 bases and J gave up 6 bases; unmatched junction bases: 12. The CDR3 loop is CAWRAEGQAASEAFF. CDR3 sequence (DNA): TGTGCCTGGAGGGCCGAGGGACAGGCGGCTTCTGAAGCTTTCTTT.

This CDR3 is CASSQTGTGQSPLHF. The CDR3 coding sequence is TGCGCCAGCAGCCAAACCGGGACAGGGCAGTCACCCCTCCACTTT. This rearrangement joins TRBV4-3 to TRBJ1-6, with 9 bases fitting TRBD1. CDR1 is LGHNA, CDR2 YSLEER, per germline. This CDR3 has 15 amino acids. V was clipped by 2 bases and J by 10 bases; unmatched bases: 6.

This chain uses TRBV7-2 with TRBJ2-7, with TRBD2 matching 7 bases. J lost 7 bases, V lost 2 bases, and 14 bases had no gene match. Germline loops: CDR1 SGHTA, CDR2 FQGNSA. There are 16 residues in the CDR3. CDR3 sequence: CASSLRTREPGREQYF. In nucleotides, the CDR3 is TGTGCCAGCAGCTTAAGGACAAGGGAACCCGGGAGGGAGCAGTACTTC. The whole variable domain, filled in from reference TRBV7-2 and TRBJ2-7, reads GAGVSQSPSNKVTEKGKDVELRCDPISGHTALYWYRQSLGQGLEFLIYFQGNSAPDKSGLPSDRFSAERTGGSVSTLTIQRTQQEDSAVYLCASSLRTREPGREQYFGPGTRLTVT.

The chain has TRBV7-9 and TRBJ1-4; 8 nucleotides align to TRBD1. V dropped 5 bases and J dropped 7; count of bases not matched to a gene: 6. Germline V lookup: CDR1 SEHNR, CDR2 FQNEAQ (reference sequence). This CDR3 has 14 residues. The CDR3 loop reads CASSPGQAPEKLFF. The CDR3 DNA reads TGTGCCAGCAGCCCGGGACAGGCCCCTGAAAAACTGTTTTTT.

The V gene is TRBV10-3, the J gene TRBJ1-4; D not resolved. Per the germline V gene, CDR1 is ENHRY and CDR2 is SYGVKD. The V and J ends lost 1 base and 5 bases respectively, with 14 bases between them. This CDR3 spans 16 amino acids. Here the CDR3 DNA reads TGTGCCATCAGTGAGTATAAAACTCACGGGAATGAAAAACTGTTTTTT. It codes for CAISEYKTHGNEKLFF.

The rearrangement uses TRBV18 and TRBJ2-2; 9 bases agree with TRBD1. CDR1 is KGHSH and CDR2 is LQKENI in the germline V gene. Trimming removed 2 bases from V and 4 bases from J; junction bases left unmatched: 2. The length of the CDR3 is 15 residues. CDR3 region: CASSPGTGTTGELFF. CDR3 nucleotide sequence: TGTGCCAGCTCACCAGGGACAGGGACCACCGGGGAGCTGTTTTTT.

V and J are TRBV6-2 or TRBV6-3 and TRBJ1-5; D unclear. The CDR3 has 12 residues. Trimming removed 5 bases at V and 3 bases at J, with 5 bases between. The germline CDR1 and CDR2 sequences are MNHEY and SVGEGT. CDR3 sequence reads: CASSPLNQPQHF. The CDR3 coding sequence is TGTGCCAGCAGTCCCCTCAATCAGCCCCAGCATTTT.

This clone was seen only once. V gene TRBV27 combines with J gene TRBJ2-1; TRBD2 agrees at 10 bases. V was clipped by 10 bases and J by 6 bases; unmatched bases: 15. The CDR3 is 16 amino acids. Per the germline V gene, CDR1 is MNHEY and CDR2 is SMNVEV (reference sequence). Here the CDR3 DNA reads TGTGCCATTAGAGGTTCTCTAAGCGGGAGGGGCAATGAGCAGTTCTTC. It translates to CAIRGSLSGRGNEQFF.

In DNA form, the CDR3 reads TGTGCCAGTTGCCTCACAGGGGACACTGAAGCTTTCTTT. It yields the protein CASCLTGDTEAFF. This rearrangement joins TRBV18 to TRBJ1-1; 7 nucleotides match TRBD1. Germline V gives CDR1 KGHSH, CDR2 LQKENI. CDR3 length equals 13 residues. The ends lost 9 bases at V and 3 bases at J; junction bases unmatched: 7.

The CDR3 protein is CASSADRGGVAFF. The CDR3 DNA is TGTGCCAGCAGCGCGGACAGGGGAGGAGTAGCTTTCTTT. The V and J genes are TRBV4-2 and TRBJ1-1, with 9 bases identical to TRBD1. Germline values: CDR1 LGHNA, CDR2 YNFKEQ. The CDR3 is 13 residues long. Unmatched junction bases numbered 8, after V lost 5 bases and J lost 10 bases.

This rearrangement joins TRBV4-3 to TRBJ1-6; TRBD1 is a possible D gene (5 bases). The germline V gene encodes CDR1 LGHNA and CDR2 YSLEER. The CDR3 loop spans 15 amino acids. V lost 3 bases and J 10 bases, leaving 16 bases between the germline ends. As DNA, the CDR3 is TGCGCCAGCAGCCACAGGGAAATAGGGTACTCACCCCTCCACTTT. Residues: CASSHREIGYSPLHF.

The CDR3 nucleotides are TGCGCCAGCAGCTTGGGCAGGGGCACGTCGGGTGAGCAGTACTTC. Its translation is CASSLGRGTSGEQYF. The V gene is TRBV5-1, the J gene TRBJ2-7; maybe TRBD1 (6 bases). Germline values: CDR1 SGHRS, CDR2 YFSETQ. This CDR3 is 15 amino acids long. V lost 0 bases to trimming and J lost 7 bases, with 17 bases between them.